The clone carrying this T cell receptor beta chain was picked up many times. These data are taken from a study of blood T cells in healthy people across ages. Trimming removed 4 bases at V and 6 bases at J, with 15 bases between. In germline, CDR1 is DFQATT, CDR2 SNEGSKA (reference sequence). This CDR3 has 13 residues. Using a J-beta primer mix together with a sample-barcoded 5' primer, a second PCR was run for roughly 7 to 11 cycles. TCRdb recomputed calls from the 5' RACE reads with MiXCR, one row per CDR3 protein. The sample yields just under 900,000 distinct CDR3 sequences, 25% to 35% seen once. Aged roughly 6 to 100, donors were systemically healthy Caucasians from Russia.

The source of this sequence is a woman older than 75 in good health. Sequencing was carried out using blood. The chain joins TRBV20-1 to TRBJ1-2; the D gene is possibly TRBD1 (5 bases). The CDR3, as DNA: TGCAGTGCTACTCCAGGGACTTGGGATGGCTACACCTTC. Its translation is CSATPGTWDGYTF.